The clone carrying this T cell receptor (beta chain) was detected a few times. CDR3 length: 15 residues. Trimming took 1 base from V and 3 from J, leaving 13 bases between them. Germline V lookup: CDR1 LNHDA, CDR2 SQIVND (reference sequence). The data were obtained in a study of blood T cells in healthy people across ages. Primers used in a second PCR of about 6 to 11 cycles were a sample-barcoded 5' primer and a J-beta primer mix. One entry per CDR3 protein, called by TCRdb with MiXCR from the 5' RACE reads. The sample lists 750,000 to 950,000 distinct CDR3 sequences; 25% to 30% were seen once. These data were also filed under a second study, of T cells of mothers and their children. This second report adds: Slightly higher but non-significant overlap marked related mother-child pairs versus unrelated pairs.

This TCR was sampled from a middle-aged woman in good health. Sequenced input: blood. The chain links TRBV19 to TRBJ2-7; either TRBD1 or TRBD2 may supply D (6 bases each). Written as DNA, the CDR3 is TGTGCCAGTAGTATAGGAGGGGGGATACTCTACGAGCAGTACTTC. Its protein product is CASSIGGGILYEQYF.